The T cell receptor (beta chain) under discussion was sequenced for a study of radiotherapy plus CTLA-4 blockade in lung cancer. Looking at the study overall: Objective responses emerged in roughly 20% of patients, and roughly 28% attained disease control. Notes on the study in general: Reports identified early blood T cell clone dynamics, with interferon-beta, as the best response predictor.

Sequencing was performed with immunoSEQ multiplex PCR; in TCRdb, only in-frame clones are kept and a portion is missing. The sample has approximately 50,000 clones, approximately 80% seen once. Concerning this clone itself: As yet, its antigen is unknown.

Per the germline V gene, CDR1 is SGHVS and CDR2 is FNYEAQ. Unmatched junction bases numbered 4, after V lost 6 bases and J lost 4 bases. There are 15 residues in the CDR3. The sequences come from peripheral blood, collected from a patient treated with radiotherapy plus ipilimumab. The chain is built from TRBV7-6 and TRBJ2-2; 11 bases align to TRBD1. The source of this sequence is a human donor with non-small cell lung cancer whose response to radiotherapy plus ipilimumab could not be evaluated. Here the CDR3 reads CASRPGTGGTGELFF. For the CDR3, the DNA is TGTGCCAGCAGGCCCGGGACAGGGGGCACCGGGGAGCTGTTTTTT.